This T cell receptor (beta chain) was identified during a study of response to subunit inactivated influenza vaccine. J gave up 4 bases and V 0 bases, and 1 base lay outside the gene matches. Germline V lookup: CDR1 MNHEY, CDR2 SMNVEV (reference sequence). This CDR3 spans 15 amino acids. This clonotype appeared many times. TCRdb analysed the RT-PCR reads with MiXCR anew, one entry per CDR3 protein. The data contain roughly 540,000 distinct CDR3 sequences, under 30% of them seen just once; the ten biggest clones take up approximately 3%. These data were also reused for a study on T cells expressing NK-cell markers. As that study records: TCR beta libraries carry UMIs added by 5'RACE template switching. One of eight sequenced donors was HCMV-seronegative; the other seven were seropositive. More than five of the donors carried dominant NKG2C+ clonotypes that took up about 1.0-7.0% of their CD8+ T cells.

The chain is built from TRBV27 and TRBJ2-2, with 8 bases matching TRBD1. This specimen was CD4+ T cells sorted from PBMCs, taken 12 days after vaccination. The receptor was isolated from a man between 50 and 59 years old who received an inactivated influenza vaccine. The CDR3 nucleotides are TGTGCCAGCAGTTTATCTCAGGGGGCCACCGGGGAGCTGTTTTTT. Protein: CASSLSQGATGELFF.